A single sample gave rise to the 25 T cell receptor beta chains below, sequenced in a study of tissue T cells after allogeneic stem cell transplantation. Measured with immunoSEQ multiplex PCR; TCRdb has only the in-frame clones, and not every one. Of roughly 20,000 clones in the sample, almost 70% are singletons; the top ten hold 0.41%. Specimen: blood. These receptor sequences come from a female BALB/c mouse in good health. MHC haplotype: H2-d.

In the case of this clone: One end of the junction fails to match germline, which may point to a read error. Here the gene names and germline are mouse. CDR3 region: CASSEGDKQAPLF. Partial CDR3 DNA: TGTGCCAGCAGTGAGGGGGACAAGCAGGCTCCGCTT. This chain uses TRBV13-3 with TRBJ1-5; maybe TRBD1 (6 bases). Read sequence stops 1 residue before the CDR3 end, and the germline J gene provides the missing end. Germline V lookup: CDR1 NNHDY, CDR2 SYVADS. This CDR3 comprises 13 residues.

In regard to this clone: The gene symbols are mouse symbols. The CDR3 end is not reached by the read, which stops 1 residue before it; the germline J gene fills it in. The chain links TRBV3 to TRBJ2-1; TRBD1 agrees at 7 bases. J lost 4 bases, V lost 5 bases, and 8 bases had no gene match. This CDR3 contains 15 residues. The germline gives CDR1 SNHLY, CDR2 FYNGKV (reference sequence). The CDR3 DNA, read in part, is TGTGCCAGCAGCCCCGGGACAGCCCCTTATGCTGAGCAGTTC. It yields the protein CASSPGTAPYAEQF. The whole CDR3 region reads CASSPGTAPYAEQFF. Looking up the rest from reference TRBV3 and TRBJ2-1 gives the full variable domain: GPKVLQIPSHQIIDMGQMVTLNCDPVSNHLYFYWYKQILGQQMEFLVNFYNGKVMEKSKLFKDQFSVERPDGSYFTLKIQPTALEDSAVYFCASSPGTAPYAEQFFGPGTRLTVL.

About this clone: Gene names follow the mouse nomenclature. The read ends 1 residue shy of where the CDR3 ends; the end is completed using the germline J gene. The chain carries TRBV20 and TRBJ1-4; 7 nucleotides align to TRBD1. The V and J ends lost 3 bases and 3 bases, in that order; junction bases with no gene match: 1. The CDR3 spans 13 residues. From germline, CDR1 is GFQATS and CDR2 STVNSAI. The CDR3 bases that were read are TGTGGTGCTAGACAGGGGACCAACGAAAGATTATTT. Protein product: CGARQGTNERLF. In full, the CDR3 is CGARQGTNERLFF.

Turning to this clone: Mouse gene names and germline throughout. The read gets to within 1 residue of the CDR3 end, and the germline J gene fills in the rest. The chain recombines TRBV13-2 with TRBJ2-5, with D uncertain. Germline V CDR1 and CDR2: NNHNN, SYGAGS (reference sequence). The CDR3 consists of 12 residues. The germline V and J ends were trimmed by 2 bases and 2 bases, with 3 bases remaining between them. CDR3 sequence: CASGDTQDTQYF. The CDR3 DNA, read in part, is TGTGCCAGCGGTGACACCCAAGACACCCAGTAC.

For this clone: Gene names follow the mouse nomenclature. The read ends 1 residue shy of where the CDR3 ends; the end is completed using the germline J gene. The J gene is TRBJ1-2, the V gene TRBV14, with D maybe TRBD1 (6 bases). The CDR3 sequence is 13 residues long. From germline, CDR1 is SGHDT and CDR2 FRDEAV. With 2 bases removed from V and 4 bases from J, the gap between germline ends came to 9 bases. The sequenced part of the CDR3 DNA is TGTGCCAGCAGTTTAAGGGGGGGCTCCGACTACACC. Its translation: CASSLRGGSDYT. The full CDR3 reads CASSLRGGSDYTF.

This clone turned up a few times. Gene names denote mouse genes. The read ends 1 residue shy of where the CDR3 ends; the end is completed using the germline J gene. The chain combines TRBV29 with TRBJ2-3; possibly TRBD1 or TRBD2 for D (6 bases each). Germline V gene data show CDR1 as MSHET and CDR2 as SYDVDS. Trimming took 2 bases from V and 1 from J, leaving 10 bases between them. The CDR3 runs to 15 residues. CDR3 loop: CASSLRGGGAETLYF. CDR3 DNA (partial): TGTGCTAGCAGTTTACGCGGGGGCGGTGCAGAAACGCTGTAT. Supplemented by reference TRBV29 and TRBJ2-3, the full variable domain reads DMKVTQMPRYLIKRMGENVLLECGQDMSHETMYWYRQDPGLGLQLIYISYDVDSNSEGDIPKGYRVSRKKREHFSLILDSAKTNQTSVYFCASSLRGGGAETLYFGSGTRLTVL.

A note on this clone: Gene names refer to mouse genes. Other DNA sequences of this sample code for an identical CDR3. This chain's CDR3 is CASSMGISNERLFF. The DNA read from the CDR3 is TGTGCCAGCAGTATGGGAATTTCCAACGAAAGATTATTT. The chain links TRBV19 to TRBJ1-4; D is undetermined. The observed sequence ends 1 residue before the CDR3 terminus, with the missing tail filled in from the germline J gene. CDR3 length: 14 amino acids. The V end was cut by 2 bases, the J end by 0 bases, with 5 bases between. Germline V CDR1 and CDR2: FNHDT, SITEND (reference sequence). The entire variable domain, with the rest obtained from reference TRBV19 and TRBJ1-4, is as follows: GGIITQTPKFLIGQEGQKLTLKCQQNFNHDTMYWYRQDSGKGLRLIYYSITENDLQKGDLSEGYDASREKKSSFSLTVTSAQKNEMAVFLCASSMGISNERLFFGHGTKLSVL.

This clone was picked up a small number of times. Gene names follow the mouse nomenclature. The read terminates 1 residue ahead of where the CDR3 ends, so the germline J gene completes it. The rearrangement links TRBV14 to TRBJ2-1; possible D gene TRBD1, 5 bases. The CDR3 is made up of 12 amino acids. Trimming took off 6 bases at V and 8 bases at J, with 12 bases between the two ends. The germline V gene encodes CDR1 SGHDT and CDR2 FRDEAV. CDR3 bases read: TGTGCCAGCACCGTAGCAGGGCCTGAGCAGTTC. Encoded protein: CASTVAGPEQF. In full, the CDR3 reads CASTVAGPEQFF.

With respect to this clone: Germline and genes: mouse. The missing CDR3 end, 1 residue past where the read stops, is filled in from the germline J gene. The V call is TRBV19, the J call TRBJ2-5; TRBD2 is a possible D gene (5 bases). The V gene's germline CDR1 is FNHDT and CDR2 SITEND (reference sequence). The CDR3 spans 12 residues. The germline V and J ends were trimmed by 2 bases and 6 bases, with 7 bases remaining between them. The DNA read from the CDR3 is TGTGCCAGCAGTATGATGGGGGACACCCAGTAC. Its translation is CASSMMGDTQY. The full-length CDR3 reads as CASSMMGDTQYF.

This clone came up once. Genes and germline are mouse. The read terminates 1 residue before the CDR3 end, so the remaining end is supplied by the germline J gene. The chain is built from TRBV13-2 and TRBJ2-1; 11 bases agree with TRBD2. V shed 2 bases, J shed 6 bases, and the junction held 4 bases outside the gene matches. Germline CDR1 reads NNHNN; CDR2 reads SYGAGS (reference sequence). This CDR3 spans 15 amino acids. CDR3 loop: CASGDTGGAPAEQFF. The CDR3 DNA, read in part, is TGTGCCAGCGGTGACACTGGGGGGGCGCCTGCTGAGCAGTTC.

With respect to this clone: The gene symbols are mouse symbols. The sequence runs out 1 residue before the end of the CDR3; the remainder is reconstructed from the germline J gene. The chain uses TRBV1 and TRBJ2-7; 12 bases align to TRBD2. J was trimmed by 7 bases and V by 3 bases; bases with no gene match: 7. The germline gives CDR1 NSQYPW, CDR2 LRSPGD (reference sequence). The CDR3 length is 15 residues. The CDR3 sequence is CTCSARLGGRDEQYF. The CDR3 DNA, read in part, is TGCACCTGCAGTGCCCGACTGGGGGGGCGCGACGAACAGTAC.

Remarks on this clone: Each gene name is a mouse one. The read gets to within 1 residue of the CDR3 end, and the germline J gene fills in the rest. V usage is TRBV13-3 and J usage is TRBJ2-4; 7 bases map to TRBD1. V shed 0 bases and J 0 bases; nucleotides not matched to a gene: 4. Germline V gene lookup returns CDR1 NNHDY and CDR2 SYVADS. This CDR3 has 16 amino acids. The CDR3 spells CASSDGNRGSQNTLYF. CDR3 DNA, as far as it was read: TGTGCCAGCAGTGATGGAAACAGGGGTAGTCAAAACACCTTGTAC.

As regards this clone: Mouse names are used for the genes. The sequenced CDR3 bases are TGTGCCTGGAGTCTAGGAGGCTCCGACTACACC. Translated, it gives CAWSLGGSDYT. Given in full, the CDR3 is CAWSLGGSDYTF. This sequence joins TRBV31 and TRBJ1-2; D is uncertain. The read gets to within 1 residue of the CDR3 end, and the germline J gene fills in the rest. CDR1 is GKSSPN, CDR2 SITVG, per germline. The V end lost 0 bases, the J end lost 4 bases, and 6 bases lay between the germline ends. There are 12 residues in the CDR3.

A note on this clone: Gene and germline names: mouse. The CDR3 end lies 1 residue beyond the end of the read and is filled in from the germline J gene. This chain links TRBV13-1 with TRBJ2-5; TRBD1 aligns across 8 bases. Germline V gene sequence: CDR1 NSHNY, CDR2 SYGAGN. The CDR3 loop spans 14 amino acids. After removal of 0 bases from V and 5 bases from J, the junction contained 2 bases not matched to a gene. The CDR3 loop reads CASSDAGGPDTQYF. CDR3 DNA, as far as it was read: TGTGCCAGCAGTGATGCAGGGGGCCCAGACACCCAGTAC.

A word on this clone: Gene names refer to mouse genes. The CDR3 reads CTCSVGGGTGQLYF. The part of the CDR3 DNA that was read is TGCACCTGCAGTGTCGGGGGCGGCACCGGGCAGCTCTAC. This sequence joins TRBV1 and TRBJ2-2; D may be TRBD1 or TRBD2 (6 bases each). The read halts 1 residue ahead of the CDR3 end, with the missing end drawn from the germline J gene. Trimming left V 4 bases short and J 4 bases short, with 10 bases between. The CDR3 runs 14 residues. Germline V CDR1 and CDR2: NSQYPW, LRSPGD (reference sequence).

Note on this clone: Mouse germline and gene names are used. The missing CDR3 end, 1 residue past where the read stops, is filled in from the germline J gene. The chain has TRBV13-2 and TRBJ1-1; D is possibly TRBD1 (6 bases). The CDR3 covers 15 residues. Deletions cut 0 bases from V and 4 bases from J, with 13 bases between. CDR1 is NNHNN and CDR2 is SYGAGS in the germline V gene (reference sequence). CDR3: CASGDAGGRATEVFF. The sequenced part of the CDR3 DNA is TGTGCCAGCGGTGATGCCGGGGGGCGGGCCACAGAAGTCTTC.

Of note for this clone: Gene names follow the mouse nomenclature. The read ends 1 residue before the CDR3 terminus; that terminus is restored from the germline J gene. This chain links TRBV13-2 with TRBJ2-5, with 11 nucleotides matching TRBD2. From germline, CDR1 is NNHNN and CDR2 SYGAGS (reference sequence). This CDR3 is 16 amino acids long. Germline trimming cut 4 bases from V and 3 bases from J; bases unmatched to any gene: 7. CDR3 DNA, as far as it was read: TGTGCCAGCGGTCCCAACTGGGGGGGCGCGCAAGACACCCAGTAC. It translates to CASGPNWGGAQDTQY. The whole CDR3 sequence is CASGPNWGGAQDTQYF.

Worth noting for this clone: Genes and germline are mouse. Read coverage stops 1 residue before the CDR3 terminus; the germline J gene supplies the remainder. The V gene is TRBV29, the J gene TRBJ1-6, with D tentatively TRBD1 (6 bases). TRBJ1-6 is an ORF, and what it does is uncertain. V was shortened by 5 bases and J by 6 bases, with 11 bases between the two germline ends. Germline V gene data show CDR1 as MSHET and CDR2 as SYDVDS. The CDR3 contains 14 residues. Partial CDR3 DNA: TGTGCTAGCAGTCGAAGGGGGGTTAATTCGCCCCTCTAC. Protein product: CASSRRGVNSPLY. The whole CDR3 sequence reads CASSRRGVNSPLYF.

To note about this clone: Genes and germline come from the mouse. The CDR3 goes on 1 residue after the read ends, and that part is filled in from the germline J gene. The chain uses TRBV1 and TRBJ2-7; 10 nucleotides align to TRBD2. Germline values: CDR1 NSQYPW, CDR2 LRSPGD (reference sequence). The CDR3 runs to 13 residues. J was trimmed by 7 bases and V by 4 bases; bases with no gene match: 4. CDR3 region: CTCSVDWGDEQYF. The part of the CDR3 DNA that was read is TGCACCTGCAGTGTCGACTGGGGGGACGAACAGTAC.

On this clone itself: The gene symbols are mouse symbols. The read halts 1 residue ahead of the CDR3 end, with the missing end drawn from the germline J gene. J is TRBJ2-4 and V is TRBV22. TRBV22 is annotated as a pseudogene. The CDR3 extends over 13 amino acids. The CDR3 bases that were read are TGTGCCAGCAGTTGTCCGGGGCAAAACACCTTGTAC. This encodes CASSCPGQNTLY. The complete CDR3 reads CASSCPGQNTLYF.

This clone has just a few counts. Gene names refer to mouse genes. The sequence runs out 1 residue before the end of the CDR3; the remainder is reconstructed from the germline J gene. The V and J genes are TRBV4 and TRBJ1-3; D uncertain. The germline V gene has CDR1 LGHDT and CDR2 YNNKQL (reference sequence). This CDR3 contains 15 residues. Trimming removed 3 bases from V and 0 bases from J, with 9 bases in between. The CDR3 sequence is CASSYLQNSGNTLYF. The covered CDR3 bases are TGTGCCAGCAGCTACCTTCAAAATTCTGGAAATACGCTCTAT.

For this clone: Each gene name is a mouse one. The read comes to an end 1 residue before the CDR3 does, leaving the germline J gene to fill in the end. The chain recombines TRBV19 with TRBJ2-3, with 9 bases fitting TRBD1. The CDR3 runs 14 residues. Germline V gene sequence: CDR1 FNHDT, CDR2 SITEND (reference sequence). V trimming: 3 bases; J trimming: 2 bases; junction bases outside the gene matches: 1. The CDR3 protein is CASSRTGVAETLYF. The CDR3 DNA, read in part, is TGTGCCAGCAGTAGGACAGGGGTTGCAGAAACGCTGTAT.

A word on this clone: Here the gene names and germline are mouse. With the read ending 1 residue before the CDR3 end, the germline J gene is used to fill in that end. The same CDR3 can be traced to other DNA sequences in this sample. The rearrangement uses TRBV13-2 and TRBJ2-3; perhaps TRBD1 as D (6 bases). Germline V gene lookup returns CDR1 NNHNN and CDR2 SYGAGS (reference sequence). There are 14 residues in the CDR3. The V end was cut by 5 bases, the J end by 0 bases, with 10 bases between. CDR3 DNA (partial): TGTGCCAGCGGGGGGACATCTAGTGCAGAAACGCTGTAT. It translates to CASGGTSSAETLY. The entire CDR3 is CASGGTSSAETLYF.

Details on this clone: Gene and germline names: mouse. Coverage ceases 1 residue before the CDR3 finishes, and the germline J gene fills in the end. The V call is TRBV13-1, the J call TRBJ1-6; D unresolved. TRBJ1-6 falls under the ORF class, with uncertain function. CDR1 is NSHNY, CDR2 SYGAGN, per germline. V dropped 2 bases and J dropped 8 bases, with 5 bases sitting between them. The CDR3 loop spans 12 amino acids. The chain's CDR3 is CASSDGDSPLYF. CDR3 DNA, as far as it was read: TGTGCCAGCAGTGACGGTGATTCGCCCCTCTAC.

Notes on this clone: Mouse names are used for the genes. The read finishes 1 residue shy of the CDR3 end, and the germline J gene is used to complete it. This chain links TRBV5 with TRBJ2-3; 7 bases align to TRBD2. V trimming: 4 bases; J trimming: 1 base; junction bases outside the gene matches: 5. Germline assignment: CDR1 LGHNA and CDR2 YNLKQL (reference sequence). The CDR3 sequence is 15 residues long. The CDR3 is CASSPHWGRAETLYF. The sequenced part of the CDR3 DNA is TGTGCCAGCAGCCCCCACTGGGGCCGTGCAGAAACGCTGTAT.